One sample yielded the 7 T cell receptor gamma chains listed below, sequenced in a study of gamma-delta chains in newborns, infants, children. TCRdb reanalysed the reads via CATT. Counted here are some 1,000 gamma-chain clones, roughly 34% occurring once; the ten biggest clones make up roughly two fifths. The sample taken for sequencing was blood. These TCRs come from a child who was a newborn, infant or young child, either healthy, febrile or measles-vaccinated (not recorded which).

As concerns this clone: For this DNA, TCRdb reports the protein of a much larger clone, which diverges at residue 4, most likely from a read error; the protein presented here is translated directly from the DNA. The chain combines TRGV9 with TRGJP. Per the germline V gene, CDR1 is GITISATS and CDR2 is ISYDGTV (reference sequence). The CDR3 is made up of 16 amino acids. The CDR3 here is CALCEVGELGKKIKVF. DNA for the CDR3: TGTGCCTTGTGTGAGGTAGGCGAGTTGGGCAAAAAAATCAAGGTATTT.

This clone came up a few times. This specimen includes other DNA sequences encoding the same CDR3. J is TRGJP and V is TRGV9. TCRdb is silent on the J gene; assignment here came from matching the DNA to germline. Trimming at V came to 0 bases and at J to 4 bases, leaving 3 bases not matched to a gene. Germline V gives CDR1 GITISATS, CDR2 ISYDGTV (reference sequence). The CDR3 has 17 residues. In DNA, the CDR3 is TGTGCCTTGTGGGAGGTGCGTCAAGAGTTGGGCAAAAAAATCAAGGTATTT. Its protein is CALWEVRQELGKKIKVF.

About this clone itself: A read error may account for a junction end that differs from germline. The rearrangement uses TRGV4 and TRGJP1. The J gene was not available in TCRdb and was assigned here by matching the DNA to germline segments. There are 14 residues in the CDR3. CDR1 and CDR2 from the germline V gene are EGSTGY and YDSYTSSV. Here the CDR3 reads CATWEDTTDWFKIF. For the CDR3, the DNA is TGTGCCACCTGGGAAGATACCACTGATTGGTTCAAGATATTT.

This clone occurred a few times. The CDR3 protein is CALWGGLGKKIKVF. CDR3 nucleotide sequence: TGTGCCTTGTGGGGGGGGTTGGGCAAAAAAATCAAGGTATTT. The rearrangement joins TRGV9 to TRGJP. The J gene was not available in TCRdb and was assigned here by matching the DNA to germline segments. J gave up 9 bases and V 5 bases, and 4 bases lay outside the gene matches. This CDR3 spans 14 amino acids. Germline assignment: CDR1 GITISATS and CDR2 ISYDGTV (reference sequence).

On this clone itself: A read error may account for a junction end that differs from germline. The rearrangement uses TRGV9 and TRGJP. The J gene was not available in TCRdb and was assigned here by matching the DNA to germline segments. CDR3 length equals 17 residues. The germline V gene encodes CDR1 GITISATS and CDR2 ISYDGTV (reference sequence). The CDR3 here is CALWEVRLEVGKKIKVF. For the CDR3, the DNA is TGTGCCTTGTGGGAGGTGAGGTTAGAGGTGGGCAAAAAAATCAAGGTATTT.

CDR3 loop: CALWEALATGWFKIF. The CDR3 DNA is TGTGCCTTGTGGGAGGCCCTGGCGACTGGTTGGTTCAAGATATTT. The V call is TRGV9, the J call TRGJP1. The J gene is absent in TCRdb and was assigned here via DNA matching to germline. Germline V CDR1 and CDR2: GITISATS, ISYDGTV (reference sequence). The CDR3 length is 15 residues. V shed 2 bases and J 5 bases; nucleotides not matched to a gene: 8.

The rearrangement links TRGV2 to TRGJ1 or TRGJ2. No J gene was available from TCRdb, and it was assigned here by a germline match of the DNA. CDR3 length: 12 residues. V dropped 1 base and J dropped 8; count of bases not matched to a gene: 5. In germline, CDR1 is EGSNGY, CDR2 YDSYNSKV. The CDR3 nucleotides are TGTGCCACCTGGGACGGAGGGGATAAGAAACTCTTT. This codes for CATWDGGDKKLF.